This TCR beta chain was sequenced in a study of Graves' ophthalmopathy and Graves' hyperthyroidism. Findings and limits, study-wide: Ophthalmopathy and stable hyperthyroidism were discriminated by a 13-signature model, with 87.88% sensitivity and 81.08% specificity. Blood shared most expanded thyroid clonotypes above 0.001 frequency. Sensitivity of approximately 70% and specificity of nearly 75% were achieved by the model that predicted ophthalmopathy progression.

CDR1 and CDR2 from the germline V gene are SGHTA and FQGNSA. The CDR3 length is 14 residues. Trimming removed 6 bases at V and 0 bases at J, with 11 bases between. Moderate-to-severe activity, with CAS ≥3, NOSPECS ≥4 and duration under 3 months, characterized the donors with ophthalmopathy. Amplification of TCR beta CDR3 regions used RNA transcripts. RT-PCR was first run with HTBI primers, then multiplex PCR in a second round. TCRdb redid the calling of the multiplex PCR reads with MiXCR, one entry per CDR3 protein. This table holds some 400,000 distinct CDR3 sequences, approximately 20% found once. This clonotype was found a few times. Its antigen remains unidentified.

The TCR sequence derives from a woman younger than 30 with Graves' ophthalmopathy. The sample taken for sequencing was peripheral blood. The chain is built from TRBV7-2 and TRBJ1-1; weak D call: TRBD1 (5 bases). The CDR3 coding sequence is TGTGCCAGCAGGTTCGGACAAATGAACACTGAAGCTTTCTTT. It translates to CASRFGQMNTEAFF.